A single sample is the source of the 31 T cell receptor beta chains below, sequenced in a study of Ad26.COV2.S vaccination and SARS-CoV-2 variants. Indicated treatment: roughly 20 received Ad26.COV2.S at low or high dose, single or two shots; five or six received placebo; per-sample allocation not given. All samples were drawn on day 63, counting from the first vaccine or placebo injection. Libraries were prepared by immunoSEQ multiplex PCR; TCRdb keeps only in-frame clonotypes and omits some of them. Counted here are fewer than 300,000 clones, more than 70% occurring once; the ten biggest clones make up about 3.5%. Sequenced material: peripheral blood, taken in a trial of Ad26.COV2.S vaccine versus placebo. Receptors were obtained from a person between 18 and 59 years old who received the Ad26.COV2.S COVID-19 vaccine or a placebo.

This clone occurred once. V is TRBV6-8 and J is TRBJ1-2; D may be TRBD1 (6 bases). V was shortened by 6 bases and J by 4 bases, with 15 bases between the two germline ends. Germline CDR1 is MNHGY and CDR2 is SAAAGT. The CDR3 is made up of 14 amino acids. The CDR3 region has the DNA TGTGCCAGCAGACCGTCCGGGACACGCTATGGCTACACCTTC. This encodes CASRPSGTRYGYTF.

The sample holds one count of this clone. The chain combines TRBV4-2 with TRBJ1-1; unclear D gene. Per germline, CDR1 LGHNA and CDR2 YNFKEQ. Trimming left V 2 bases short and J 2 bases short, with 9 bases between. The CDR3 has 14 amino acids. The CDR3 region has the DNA TGTGCCAGCAGCCAACCTGACCGAAACACTGAAGCTTTCTTT. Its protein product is CASSQPDRNTEAFF.

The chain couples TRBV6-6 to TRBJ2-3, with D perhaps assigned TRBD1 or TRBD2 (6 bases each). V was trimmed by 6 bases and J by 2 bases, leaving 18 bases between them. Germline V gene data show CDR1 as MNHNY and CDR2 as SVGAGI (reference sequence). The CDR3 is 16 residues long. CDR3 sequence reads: CASSTPPGAHTDTQYF. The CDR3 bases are TGTGCCAGCAGCACTCCTCCGGGGGCACACACAGATACGCAGTATTTT.

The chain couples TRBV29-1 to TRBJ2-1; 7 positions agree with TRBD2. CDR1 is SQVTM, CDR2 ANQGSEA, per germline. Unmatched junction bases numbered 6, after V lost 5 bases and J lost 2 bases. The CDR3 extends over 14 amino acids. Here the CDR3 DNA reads TGCAGCGTTAGGACTAGGCTTACCTACAATGAGCAGTTCTTC. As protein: CSVRTRLTYNEQFF.

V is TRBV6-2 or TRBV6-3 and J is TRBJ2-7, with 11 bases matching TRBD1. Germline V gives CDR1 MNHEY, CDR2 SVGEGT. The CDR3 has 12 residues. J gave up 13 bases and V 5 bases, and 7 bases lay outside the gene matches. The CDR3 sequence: CASSLDRGLCYF. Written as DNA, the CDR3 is TGTGCCAGCAGTCTGGACAGGGGGCTGTGTTACTTC.

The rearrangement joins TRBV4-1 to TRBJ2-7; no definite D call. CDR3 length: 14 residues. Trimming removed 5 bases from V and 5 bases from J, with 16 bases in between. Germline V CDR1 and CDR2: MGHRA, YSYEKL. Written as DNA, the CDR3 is TGCGCCAGCAGCGAACCCACTGGGTGGAACGAGCAGTACTTC. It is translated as CASSEPTGWNEQYF.

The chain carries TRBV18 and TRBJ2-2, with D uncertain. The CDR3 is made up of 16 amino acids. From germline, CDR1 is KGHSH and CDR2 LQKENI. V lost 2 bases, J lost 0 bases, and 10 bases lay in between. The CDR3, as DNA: TGTGCCAGCTCACCAAACAGTTACGCGAACACCGGGGAGCTGTTTTTT. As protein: CASSPNSYANTGELFF.

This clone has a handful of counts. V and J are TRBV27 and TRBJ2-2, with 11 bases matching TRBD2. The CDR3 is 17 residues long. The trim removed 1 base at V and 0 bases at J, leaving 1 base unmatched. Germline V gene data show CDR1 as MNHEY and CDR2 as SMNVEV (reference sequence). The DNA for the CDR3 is TGTGCCAGCAGTTTATGGGGACTAGCGGCGAACACCGGGGAGCTGTTTTTT. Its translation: CASSLWGLAANTGELFF.

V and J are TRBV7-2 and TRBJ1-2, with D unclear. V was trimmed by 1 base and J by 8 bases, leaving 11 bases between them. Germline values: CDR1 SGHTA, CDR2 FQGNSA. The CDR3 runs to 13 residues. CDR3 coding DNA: TGTGCCAGCAGCTTAGGAGGAGGTCGGGGCTACACCTTC. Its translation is CASSLGGGRGYTF.

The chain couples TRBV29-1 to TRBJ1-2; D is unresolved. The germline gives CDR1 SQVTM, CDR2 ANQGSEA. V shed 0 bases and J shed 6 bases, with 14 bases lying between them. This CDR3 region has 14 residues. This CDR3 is CSVEDATFGDGYTF. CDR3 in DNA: TGCAGCGTTGAAGATGCCACGTTTGGGGATGGCTACACCTTC. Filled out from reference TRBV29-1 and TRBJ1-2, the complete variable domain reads SAVISQKPSRDICQRGTSLTIQCQVDSQVTMMFWYRQQPGQSLTLIATANQGSEATYESGFVIDKFPISRPNLTFSTLTVSNMSPEDSSIYLCSVEDATFGDGYTFGSGTRLTVV.

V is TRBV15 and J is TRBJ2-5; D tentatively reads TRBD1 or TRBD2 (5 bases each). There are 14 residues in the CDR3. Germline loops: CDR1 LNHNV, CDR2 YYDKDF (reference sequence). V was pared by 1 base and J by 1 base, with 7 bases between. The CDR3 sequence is CATSRAGGQETQYF. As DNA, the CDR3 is TGTGCCACCAGCAGAGCTGGGGGCCAAGAGACCCAGTACTTC.

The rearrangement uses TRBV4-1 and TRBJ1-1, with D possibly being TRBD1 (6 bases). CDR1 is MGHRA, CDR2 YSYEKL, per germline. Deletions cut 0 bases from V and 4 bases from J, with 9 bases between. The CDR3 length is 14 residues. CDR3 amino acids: CASSQEGALTEAFF. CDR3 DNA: TGCGCCAGCAGCCAAGAGGGGGCGCTCACTGAAGCTTTCTTT.

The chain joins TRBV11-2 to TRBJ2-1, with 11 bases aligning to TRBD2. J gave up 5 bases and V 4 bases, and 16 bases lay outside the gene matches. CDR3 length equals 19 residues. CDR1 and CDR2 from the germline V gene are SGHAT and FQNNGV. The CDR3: CASSSRPYTTSGGDNEQFF. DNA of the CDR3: TGTGCCAGCAGCTCCCGGCCGTATACCACTAGCGGGGGAGACAATGAGCAGTTCTTC.

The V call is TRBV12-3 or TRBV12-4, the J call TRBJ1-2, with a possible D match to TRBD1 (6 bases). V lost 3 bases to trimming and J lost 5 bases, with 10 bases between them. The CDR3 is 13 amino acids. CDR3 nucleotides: TGTGCCAGCAGTTTTAGGCAGGGGTATGGCTACACCTTC. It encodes CASSFRQGYGYTF.

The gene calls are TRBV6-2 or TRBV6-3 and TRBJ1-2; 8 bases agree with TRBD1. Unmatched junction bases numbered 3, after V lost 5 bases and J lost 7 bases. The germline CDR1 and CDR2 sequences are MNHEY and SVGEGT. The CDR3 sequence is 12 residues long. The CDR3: CASSNDRGGYTF. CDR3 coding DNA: TGTGCCAGCAGTAACGACAGGGGTGGCTACACCTTC.

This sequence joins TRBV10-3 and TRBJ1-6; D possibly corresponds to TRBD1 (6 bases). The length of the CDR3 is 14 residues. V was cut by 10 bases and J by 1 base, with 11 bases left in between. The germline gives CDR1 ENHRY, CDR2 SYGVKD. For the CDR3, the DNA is TGTGCCACCCAACAGGGATCCTATAATTCACCCCTCCACTTT. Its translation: CATQQGSYNSPLHF.

The CDR3 DNA is TGTGCCAGTAGTATCCAAGAGACGCTAGCGGGAGCTGAGCAGTTCTTC. It specifies CASSIQETLAGAEQFF. J is TRBJ2-1 and V is TRBV19; 10 bases line up with TRBD2. J lost 9 bases, V lost 3 bases, and 11 bases had no gene match. Germline V gene lookup returns CDR1 LNHDA and CDR2 SQIVND (reference sequence). The CDR3 length is 16 residues. Full variable domain (remainder filled in from reference TRBV19 and TRBJ2-1): DGGITQSPKYLFRKEGQNVTLSCEQNLNHDAMYWYRQDPGQGLRLIYYSQIVNDFQKGDIAEGYSVSREKKESFPLTVTSAQKNPTAFYLCASSIQETLAGAEQFFGPGTRLTVL.

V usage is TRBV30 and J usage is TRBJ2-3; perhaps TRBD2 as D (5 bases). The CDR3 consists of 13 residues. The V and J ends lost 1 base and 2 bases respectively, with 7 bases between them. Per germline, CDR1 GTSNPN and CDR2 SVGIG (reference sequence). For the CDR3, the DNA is TGTGCCTGGAGTGGGGAGAACACAGATACGCAGTATTTT. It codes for CAWSGENTDTQYF.

The CDR3, as DNA: TGCGCCAGCAGCTTGGATGGGAACCAAGAGACCCAGTACTTC. Translation: CASSLDGNQETQYF. The chain recombines TRBV5-1 with TRBJ2-5, with D unresolved. This CDR3 has 14 residues. Looked up from germline, CDR1 is SGHRS and CDR2 is YFSETQ. V lost 0 bases and J 0 bases, leaving 6 bases between the germline ends.

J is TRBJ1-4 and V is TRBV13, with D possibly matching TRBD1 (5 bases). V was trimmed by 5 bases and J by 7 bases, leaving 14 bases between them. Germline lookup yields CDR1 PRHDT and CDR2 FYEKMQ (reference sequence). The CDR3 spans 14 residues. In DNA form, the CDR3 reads TGTGCCAGCAGCCGCCGGGGGGATCGTGAAAAACTGTTTTTT. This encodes CASSRRGDREKLFF.

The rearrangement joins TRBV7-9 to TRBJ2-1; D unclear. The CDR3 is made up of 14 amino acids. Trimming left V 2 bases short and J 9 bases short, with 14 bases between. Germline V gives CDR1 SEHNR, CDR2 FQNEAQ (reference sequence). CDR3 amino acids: CASSLISGWAEQFF. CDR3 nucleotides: TGTGCCAGCAGCTTAATTTCCGGGTGGGCTGAGCAGTTCTTC.

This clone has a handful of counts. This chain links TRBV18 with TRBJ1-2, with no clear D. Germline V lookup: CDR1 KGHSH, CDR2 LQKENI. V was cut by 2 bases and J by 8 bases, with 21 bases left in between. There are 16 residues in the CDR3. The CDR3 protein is CASSPNSARTTGGYTF. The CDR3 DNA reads TGTGCCAGCTCACCAAACAGCGCTAGAACGACGGGGGGCTACACCTTC.

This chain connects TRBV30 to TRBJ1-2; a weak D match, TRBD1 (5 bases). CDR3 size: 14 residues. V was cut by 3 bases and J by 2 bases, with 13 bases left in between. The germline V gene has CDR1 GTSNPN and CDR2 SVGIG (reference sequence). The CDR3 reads CAWSGDRSNYGYTF. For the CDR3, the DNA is TGTGCCTGGAGCGGCGACAGATCAAACTATGGCTACACCTTC.

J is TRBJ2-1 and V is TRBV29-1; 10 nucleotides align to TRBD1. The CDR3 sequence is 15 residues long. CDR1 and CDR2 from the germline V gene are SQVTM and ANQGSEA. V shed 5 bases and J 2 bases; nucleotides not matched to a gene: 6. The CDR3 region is CSVRAGTGAYNEQFF. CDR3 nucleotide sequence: TGCAGCGTTCGTGCCGGGACAGGGGCCTACAATGAGCAGTTCTTC.

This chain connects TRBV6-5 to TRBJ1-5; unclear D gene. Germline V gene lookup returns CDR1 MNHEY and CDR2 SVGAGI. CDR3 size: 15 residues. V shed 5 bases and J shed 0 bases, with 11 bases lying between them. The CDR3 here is CASSPGDYSNQPQHF. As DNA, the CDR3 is TGTGCCAGCAGTCCCGGAGATTATAGCAATCAGCCCCAGCATTTT.

The CDR3 spells CASSELQGPRGGELFF. CDR3 DNA sequence: TGTGCCAGCAGTGAACTCCAGGGGCCTAGGGGCGGGGAGCTGTTTTTT. J is TRBJ2-2 and V is TRBV6-1; D may be TRBD1 (6 bases). Trimming took 2 bases from V and 7 from J, leaving 17 bases between them. CDR3 length equals 16 residues. Germline values: CDR1 MNHNS, CDR2 SASEGT.

The chain's CDR3 is CASSLGTGWVSYEQYF. The DNA for the CDR3 is TGTGCCAGCAGCTTAGGGACAGGGTGGGTCTCCTACGAGCAGTACTTC. The chain couples TRBV7-2 to TRBJ2-7, with 8 bases lining up with TRBD1. In germline, CDR1 is SGHTA, CDR2 FQGNSA. This CDR3 has 16 amino acids. V lost 1 base to trimming and J lost 0 bases; unmatched junction nucleotides: 5.

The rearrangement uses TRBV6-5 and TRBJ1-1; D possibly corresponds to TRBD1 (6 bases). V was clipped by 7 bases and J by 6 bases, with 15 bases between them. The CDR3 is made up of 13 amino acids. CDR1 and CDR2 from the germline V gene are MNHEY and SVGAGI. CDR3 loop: CASTRGGLAEAFF. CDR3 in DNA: TGTGCCAGCACCCGAGGGGGTCTGGCTGAAGCTTTCTTT.

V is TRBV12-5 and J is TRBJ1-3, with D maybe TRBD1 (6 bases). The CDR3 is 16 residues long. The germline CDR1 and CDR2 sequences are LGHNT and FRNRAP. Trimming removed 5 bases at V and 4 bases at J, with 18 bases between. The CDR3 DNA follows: TGTGCTAGTGGTCCTTACACCGGGACATCAGGAAACACCATATATTTT. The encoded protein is CASGPYTGTSGNTIYF.

The CDR3 DNA is TGTGCCTGGACATCCGGCCTCTACACCACCGTCTCTGGAAACACCATATATTTT. Its protein product is CAWTSGLYTTVSGNTIYF. The chain links TRBV30 to TRBJ1-3; no definite D call. The V end was cut by 4 bases, the J end by 0 bases, with 22 bases between. The length of the CDR3 is 18 residues. Germline CDR1 is GTSNPN and CDR2 is SVGIG (reference sequence).

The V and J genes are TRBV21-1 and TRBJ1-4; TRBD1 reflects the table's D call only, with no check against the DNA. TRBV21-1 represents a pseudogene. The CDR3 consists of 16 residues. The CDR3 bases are TGTGCCAGCAGCCCCCAGAAGACAGGAACTAATGAAAAACTGTTTTTT. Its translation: CASSPQKTGTNEKLFF.